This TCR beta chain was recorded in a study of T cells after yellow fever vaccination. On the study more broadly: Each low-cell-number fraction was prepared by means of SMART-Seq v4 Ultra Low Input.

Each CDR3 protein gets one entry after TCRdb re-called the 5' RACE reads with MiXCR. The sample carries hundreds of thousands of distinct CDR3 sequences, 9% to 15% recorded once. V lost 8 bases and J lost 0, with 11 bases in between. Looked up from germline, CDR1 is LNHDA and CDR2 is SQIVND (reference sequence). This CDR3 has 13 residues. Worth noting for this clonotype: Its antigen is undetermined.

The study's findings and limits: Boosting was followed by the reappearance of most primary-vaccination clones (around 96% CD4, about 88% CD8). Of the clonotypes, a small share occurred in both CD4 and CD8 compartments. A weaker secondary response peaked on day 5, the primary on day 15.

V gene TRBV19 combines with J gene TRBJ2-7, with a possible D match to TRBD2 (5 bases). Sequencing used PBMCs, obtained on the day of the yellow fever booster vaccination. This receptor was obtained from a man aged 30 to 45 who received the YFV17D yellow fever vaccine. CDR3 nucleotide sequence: TGTGCCAGTTCCGCTAGCACCTCCTACGAGCAGTACTTC. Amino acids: CASSASTSYEQYF.